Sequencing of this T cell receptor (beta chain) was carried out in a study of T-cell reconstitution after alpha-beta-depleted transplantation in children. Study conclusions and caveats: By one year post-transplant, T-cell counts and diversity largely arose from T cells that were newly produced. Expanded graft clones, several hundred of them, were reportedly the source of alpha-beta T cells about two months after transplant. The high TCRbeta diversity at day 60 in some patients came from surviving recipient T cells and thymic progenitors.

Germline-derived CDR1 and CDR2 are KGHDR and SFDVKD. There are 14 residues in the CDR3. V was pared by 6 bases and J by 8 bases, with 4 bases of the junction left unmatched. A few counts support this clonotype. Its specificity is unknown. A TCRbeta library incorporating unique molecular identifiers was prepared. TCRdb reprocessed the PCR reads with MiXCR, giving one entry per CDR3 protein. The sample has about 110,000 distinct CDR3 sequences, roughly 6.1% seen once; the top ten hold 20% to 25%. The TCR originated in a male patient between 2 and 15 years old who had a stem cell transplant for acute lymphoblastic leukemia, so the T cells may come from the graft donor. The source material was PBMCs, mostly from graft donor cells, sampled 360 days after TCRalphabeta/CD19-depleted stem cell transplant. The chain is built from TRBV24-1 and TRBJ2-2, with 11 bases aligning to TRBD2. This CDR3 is CATSRPSGRGELFF. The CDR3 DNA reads TGTGCCACCAGTCGTCCTAGCGGGAGGGGGGAGCTGTTTTTT.